This T cell receptor beta chain originates from a study of molecular identifiers for immune sequencing clone quantification. TCRdb itself ran the PCR reads through MiXCR, one entry per CDR3 protein. The sample shows approximately 680,000 distinct CDR3 sequences, roughly 27% of them seen only once. The trim removed 5 bases at V and 5 bases at J, leaving 12 bases unmatched. The CDR3 runs 16 residues. Naive CD8 T cells were sorted, and the gate applied was CD8+CD4-CCR7+CD45RA+. Comments on this clonotype: A much larger clone differs by one base, so this may be a read error. The conserved final phenylalanine or tryptophan is absent from the CDR3, which likely points to a read error.

The sequenced sample was naive CD8+ T cells from blood, with Jurkat cell RNA spiked in. Subset of the sample: FACS-sorted CD8+CD4-CCR7+CD45RA+ naive T cells. This clonotype was sampled from a human donor in good health. Some libraries in this study had Jurkat cell RNA spiked in. The rearrangement links TRBV12-3 or TRBV12-4 to TRBJ2-3; 8 bases match TRBD1. CDR3 coding DNA: TGTGCCAGCAGTCACCCAGTACAGGGGGATTTAGATACGCAGTATCTT. Residues: CASSHPVQGDLDTQYL.